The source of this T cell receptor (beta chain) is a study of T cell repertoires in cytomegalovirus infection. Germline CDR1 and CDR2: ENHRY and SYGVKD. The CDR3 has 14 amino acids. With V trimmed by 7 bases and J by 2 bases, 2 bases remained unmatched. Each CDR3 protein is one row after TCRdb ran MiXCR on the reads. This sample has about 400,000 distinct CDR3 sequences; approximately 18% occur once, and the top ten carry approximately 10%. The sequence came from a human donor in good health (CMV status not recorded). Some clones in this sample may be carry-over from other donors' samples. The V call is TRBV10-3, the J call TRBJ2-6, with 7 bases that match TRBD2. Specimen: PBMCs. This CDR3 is CAIKGGTGANVLTF. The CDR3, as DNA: TGTGCCATCAAGGGAGGGACTGGGGCCAACGTCCTGACTTTC.